Listed below are T cell receptor beta chains from one sample, sequenced in a study of blood T cell repertoires in COVID-19. Some clones are missing from TCRdb's copy, which holds only in-frame ones; the method was immunoSEQ multiplex PCR. The data show around 93,000 clones, with about 77% seen just once and roughly a tenth held by the top ten. Sequencing was done on a sample of peripheral blood. These receptors originate from a woman of 80 years or more with acute or convalescent COVID-19. Each CDR3 is given with its conserved first and last residue. The D gene is left open where the match is weak. Part of the rows lack a size; the others show once, few, many or a class for expanded clones.

d_gene,abundance,j_gene,v_gene,CDR3aa,CDR3nt
-,-,TRBJ1-1,TRBV4-1,CASSQDLGNTEAFF,TGCGCCAGCAGCCAAGATCTCGGGAACACTGAAGCTTTCTTT
-,once,TRBJ1-1,TRBV5-1,CASSVRGTEAFF,TGCGCCAGCAGCGTACGCGGCACTGAAGCTTTCTTT
-,once,TRBJ2-5,TRBV3-1/TRBV3-2,CASSQDWTKETQYF,TGTGCCAGCAGCCAAGATTGGACTAAAGAGACCCAGTACTTC
TRBD1,-,TRBJ1-2,TRBV5-5,CASSAQGVGYGYTF,TGTGCCAGCAGCGCGCAGGGGGTCGGTTATGGCTACACCTTC
TRBD1,-,TRBJ1-6,TRBV2,CASSETGGSYNSPLHF,TGTGCCAGCAGTGAAACAGGGGGGTCCTATAATTCACCCCTCCACTTT
-,-,TRBJ2-1,TRBV5-6,CASSLAGGGAGEQFF,TGTGCCAGCAGCTTGGCCGGTGGGGGGGCCGGTGAGCAGTTCTTC
TRBD1,-,TRBJ1-5,TRBV19,CASSIGDRANQPQHF,TGTGCCAGTAGTATAGGGGACAGGGCTAATCAGCCCCAGCATTTT
TRBD2,-,TRBJ2-7,TRBV28,CASSARAGGAYEQYF,TGTGCCAGCAGTGCCCGAGCGGGAGGCGCCTACGAGCAGTACTTC
-,-,TRBJ1-5,TRBV6-5,CASSWGRGRQPQHF,TGTGCCAGCAGTTGGGGGAGGGGGAGGCAGCCCCAGCATTTT
TRBD2,once,TRBJ2-3,TRBV6-2/TRBV6-3,CASSANAGTSSADTQYF,TGTGCCAGCAGTGCAAACGCCGGGACTAGCTCCGCAGATACGCAGTATTTT
-,-,TRBJ1-5,TRBV23-1,CASSQSAQGGAGQPQHF,TGCGCCAGCAGTCAATCGGCGCAGGGAGGGGCCGGACAGCCCCAGCATTTT
TRBD1,-,TRBJ1-3,TRBV5-1,CASSLDWDRAGNTIYF,TGCGCCAGCAGCTTGGACTGGGACAGGGCTGGAAACACCATATATTTT
-,-,TRBJ1-2,TRBV6-5,CASSYSRERGYTF,TGTGCCAGCAGTTACTCGAGGGAACGTGGCTACACCTTC
TRBD1,-,TRBJ2-1,TRBV6-5,CATLGQRLYNEQFF,TGTGCCACCCTGGGACAGCGGCTATACAATGAGCAGTTCTTC
TRBD1,many,TRBJ2-7,TRBV23-1,CASSQRDRGPREQYF,TGCGCCAGCAGTCAACGGGACAGGGGGCCAAGGGAGCAGTACTTC
TRBD1,-,TRBJ2-7,TRBV6-5,CASSLQGARGDEQYF,TGTGCCAGCAGCCTACAGGGGGCGCGGGGCGACGAGCAGTACTTC
-,-,TRBJ1-2,TRBV5-6,CASSLERQETYGYTF,TGTGCCAGCAGCTTAGAACGACAGGAAACCTATGGCTACACCTTC
-,-,TRBJ2-7,TRBV7-2,CASSLVDSYEQYF,TGTGCCAGCAGCTTAGTCGACAGCTACGAGCAGTACTTC